This T cell receptor (beta chain) was observed in a study of OX40 agonist ivuxolimab in advanced cancers. Looking at the study overall: Patients were treated with ivuxolimab, an agonistic anti-OX40 (CD134) antibody. Dose-escalation patients had hepatocellular carcinoma, melanoma, renal cell or head and neck cancer.

This CDR3 spans 14 amino acids. Germline V gives CDR1 MGHRA, CDR2 YSYEKL. The V and J ends lost 0 bases and 2 bases respectively, with 7 bases between them. The repertoire was sequenced with immunoSEQ multiplex PCR; TCRdb's copy has only in-frame clones and lacks some. The sample lists over 15,000 clones; about nine tenths were seen once. The source of this sequence is an adult with an advanced solid tumor such as melanoma, head and neck, liver or kidney cancer. The chain joins TRBV4-1 to TRBJ1-2; D remains unclear. The sequencing here drew on CD4+ or CD8+ T cells sorted from blood, taken in a trial of the OX40 agonist ivuxolimab. DNA of the CDR3: TGCGCCAGCAGCCAAGAAGAAGGGAACTATGGCTACACCTTC. Translated, it gives CASSQEEGNYGYTF.